This entry lists 5 T cell receptor beta chains sequenced from one sample in a study of cytotoxic CD8 clonotypes in ibrutinib-treated CLL. TCRdb's table, derived via immunoSEQ multiplex PCR, lists solely in-frame clones and lacks some. The table includes about 15,000 clones, around 64% detected once. The starting material was PBMCs, obtained before ibrutinib treatment. The receptor set was obtained from a human donor with chronic lymphocytic leukemia.

The chain couples TRBV6-1 to TRBJ1-1, with D unresolved. The V end was cut by 2 bases, the J end by 0 bases, with 19 bases between. Germline V gives CDR1 MNHNS, CDR2 SASEGT. CDR3 length: 18 residues. The CDR3 region is CASSERGWPGPMNTEAFF. The CDR3 coding sequence is TGTGCCAGCAGTGAAAGAGGGTGGCCAGGACCCATGAACACTGAAGCTTTCTTT.

V usage is TRBV5-1 and J usage is TRBJ1-1; D may be TRBD1 (6 bases). The germline V gene encodes CDR1 SGHRS and CDR2 YFSETQ. The CDR3 totals 14 residues. The V end lost 7 bases, the J end lost 5 bases, and 18 bases lay between the germline ends. The CDR3 loop is CASGRDTSITEAFF. The CDR3, as DNA: TGCGCCAGCGGCAGGGACACGAGCATAACTGAAGCTTTCTTT. The variable domain in full, with the rest retrieved from reference TRBV5-1 and TRBJ1-1, is KAGVTQTPRYLIKTRGQQVTLSCSPISGHRSVSWYQQTPGQGLQFLFEYFSETQRNKGNFPGRFSGRQFSNSRSEMNVSTLELGDSALYLCASGRDTSITEAFFGQGTRLTVV.

The chain joins TRBV7-2 to TRBJ2-2; 11 nucleotides agree with TRBD2. The junction had 10 bases not matched to a gene; V was cut back by 3 bases and J by 4 bases. The CDR3 is made up of 18 amino acids. The germline V gene encodes CDR1 SGHTA and CDR2 FQGNSA. The CDR3 bases are TGTGCCAGCAGCTTCGTCGCGCGTCTAGCGGGGGGCACCGGGGAGCTGTTTTTT. Its translation: CASSFVARLAGGTGELFF.

The V call is TRBV7-6, the J call TRBJ1-2; 10 bases map to TRBD1. The CDR3 has 14 amino acids. The J segment lost 6 bases and the V segment lost 2 bases, leaving 3 bases of the junction unmatched. Germline V gives CDR1 SGHVS, CDR2 FNYEAQ. The CDR3 DNA reads as TGTGCCAGCAGCTTACGGACAGGGGGTGATGGCTACACCTTC. This translates into CASSLRTGGDGYTF.

This clone was counted between two and nine times. The chain couples TRBV18 to TRBJ1-3; D gene unclear. The germline V and J ends were trimmed by 3 bases and 8 bases, with 14 bases remaining between them. Per germline, CDR1 KGHSH and CDR2 LQKENI. This CDR3 region has 14 residues. The CDR3 DNA reads as TGTGCCAGCTCACCTGGAATAAACGATGACACCATATATTTT. This encodes CASSPGINDDTIYF. The variable domain in full, with the rest retrieved from reference TRBV18 and TRBJ1-3, is NAGVMQNPRHLVRRRGQEARLRCSPMKGHSHVYWYRQLPEEGLKFMVYLQKENIIDESGMPKERFSAEFPKEGPSILRIQQVVRGDSAAYFCASSPGINDDTIYFGEGSWLTVV.